Following are 8 T cell receptor beta chains from one sample sequenced in a study of TIL therapy for anti-PD-1-resistant metastatic lung cancer (dated by TCRdb to about 2021). The immunoSEQ v3 hsTCRB kit was used to amplify TCR beta CDR3 regions from genomic DNA through bias-controlled multiplex PCR. Not all clones reach the TCRdb copy of this immuneACCESS table, which keeps in-frame sequences only. Checked studies attribute under half of the gap to unresolved V genes and leave the rest unexplained. Within this sample are about 21,000 clones, with around 79% of them counted one time only. The ten largest clones capture 6% to 8.5% of the sample. The time point label, read with the paper, signifies: pre-treatment sample, taken before nivolumab and TIL therapy. The sample here was blood, taken at baseline. These receptors were obtained from a person aged 25 to 85 with non-small cell lung cancer.

The rearrangement links TRBV6-6 to TRBJ1-2; 7 nucleotides line up with TRBD1. Per germline, CDR1 MNHNY and CDR2 SVGAGI (reference sequence). With 6 bases clipped from V and 4 bases from J, the junction kept 8 bases outside the gene matches. The CDR3 has 14 residues. CDR3 nucleotide sequence: TGTGCCAGCAGGGCAGGGGGTGTCGGCTATGGCTACACCTTC. It translates to CASRAGGVGYGYTF.

The J gene is TRBJ2-7, the V gene TRBV9, with 8 nucleotides matching TRBD1. Trimming took 3 bases from V and 9 from J; bases not matched to a gene: 5. In germline, CDR1 is SGDLS, CDR2 YYNGEE. This CDR3 comprises 12 residues. The CDR3 region has the DNA TGTGCCAGCAGCGATAGGACAGGGTCGCAGTACTTC. Protein sequence: CASSDRTGSQYF.

V gene TRBV27 combines with J gene TRBJ2-3, with TRBD2 matching over 12 bases. Germline V gene sequence: CDR1 MNHEY, CDR2 SMNVEV (reference sequence). With 6 bases clipped from V and 5 bases from J, the junction kept 6 bases outside the gene matches. This CDR3 contains 15 residues. CDR3 coding DNA: TGTGCCAGCAGCGCTAGCGGGGGGGCTGTAGATACGCAGTATTTT. Translated: CASSASGGAVDTQYF.

The chain recombines TRBV2 with TRBJ2-7, with D possibly being TRBD2 (6 bases). The germline V gene encodes CDR1 SNHLY and CDR2 FYNNEI. Trimming took 11 bases from V and 3 from J, leaving 14 bases between them. The CDR3 runs to 12 residues. The CDR3: CAAGSWSYEQYF. The CDR3 region has the DNA TGTGCCGCGGGATCGTGGAGCTACGAGCAGTACTTC.

The chain is built from TRBV4-1 and TRBJ1-5; D uncertain. The CDR3 consists of 14 residues. The V end was cut by 1 base, the J end by 6 bases, with 10 bases between. Germline V gene sequence: CDR1 MGHRA, CDR2 YSYEKL. The chain's CDR3 is CASSQVAGGQPQHF. CDR3 in DNA: TGCGCCAGCAGCCAAGTAGCAGGAGGTCAGCCCCAGCATTTT.

The chain couples TRBV5-4 to TRBJ2-7; 10 nucleotides align to TRBD2. Germline V lookup: CDR1 SGHNT, CDR2 YYREEE (reference sequence). V was clipped by 0 bases and J by 6 bases; unmatched bases: 9. The CDR3 extends over 16 amino acids. CDR3 in amino acids: CASSLAPSGRTGEQYF. The CDR3 DNA reads as TGTGCCAGCAGCTTGGCCCCTAGCGGGAGAACGGGCGAGCAGTACTTC.

This clone was seen only a few times. The chain joins TRBV30 to TRBJ2-1; 8 bases fit TRBD2. The CDR3 is 14 residues long. The V and J ends lost 1 base and 6 bases, in that order; junction bases with no gene match: 5. Germline V gene sequence: CDR1 GTSNPN, CDR2 SVGIG (reference sequence). The CDR3 sequence is CAWSGSSGGNEQFF. In nucleotides, the CDR3 is TGTGCCTGGAGTGGTTCCAGCGGGGGCAATGAGCAGTTCTTC.

The V and J genes are TRBV19 and TRBJ1-5; TRBD1 is a possible D gene (5 bases). From germline, CDR1 is LNHDA and CDR2 SQIVND (reference sequence). The CDR3 covers 14 residues. The V and J ends lost 5 bases and 3 bases respectively, with 11 bases between them. CDR3 amino acids: CASSPQGYNQPQHF. DNA of the CDR3: TGTGCCAGTAGTCCGCAGGGTTACAATCAGCCCCAGCATTTT. The whole variable domain, remainder taken from reference TRBV19 and TRBJ1-5, is DGGITQSPKYLFRKEGQNVTLSCEQNLNHDAMYWYRQDPGQGLRLIYYSQIVNDFQKGDIAEGYSVSREKKESFPLTVTSAQKNPTAFYLCASSPQGYNQPQHFGDGTRLSIL.